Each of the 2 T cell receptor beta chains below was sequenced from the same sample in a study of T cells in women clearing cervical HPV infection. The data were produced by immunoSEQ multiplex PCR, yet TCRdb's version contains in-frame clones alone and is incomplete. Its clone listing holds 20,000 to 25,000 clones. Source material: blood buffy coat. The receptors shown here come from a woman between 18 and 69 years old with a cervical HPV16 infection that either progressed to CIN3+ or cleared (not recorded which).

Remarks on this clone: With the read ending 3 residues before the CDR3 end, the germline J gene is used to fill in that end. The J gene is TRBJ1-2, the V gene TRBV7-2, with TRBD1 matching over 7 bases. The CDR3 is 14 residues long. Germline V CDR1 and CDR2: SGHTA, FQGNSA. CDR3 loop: CASSHQQGREGYTF. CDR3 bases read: TGTGCCAGCAGCCATCAACAGGGGCGGGAGGGC.

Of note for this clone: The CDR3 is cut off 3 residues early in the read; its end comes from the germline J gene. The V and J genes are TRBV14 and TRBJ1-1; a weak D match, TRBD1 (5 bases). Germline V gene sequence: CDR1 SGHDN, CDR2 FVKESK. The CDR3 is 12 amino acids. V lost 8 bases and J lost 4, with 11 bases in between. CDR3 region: CASSSGGTEAFF. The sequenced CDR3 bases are TGTGCCAGCTCGTCCGGGGGCACTGAA.